This T cell receptor beta chain was captured in a study of T cells in localized non-small cell lung cancer. The data were produced by immunoSEQ multiplex PCR, yet TCRdb's version contains in-frame clones alone and is incomplete. The sample yields 75,000 to 80,000 clones, approximately 80% seen once. This CDR3 spans 16 amino acids. CDR1 is SQVTM, CDR2 ANQGSEA, per germline. Trimming pared 0 bases from V and 7 bases from J, leaving 19 bases between. The J gene is TRBJ1-5, the V gene TRBV29-1; no reliable D call. The starting material was peripheral blood, obtained before any cancer treatment. The source is a female donor at least 60 years old with stage I lung adenocarcinoma. CDR3 in DNA: TGCAGCGTTGAAGATGGATCTGGGGTGGATTCGCAGCCCCAGCATTTT. Residues: CSVEDGSGVDSQPQHF.